This T cell receptor beta chain was sequenced in a study of blood T cell repertoires in COVID-19. The wider study: From the United States, Italy and Spain came samples of acute and convalescent COVID-19. T cells, B-cell-depleted T cells, or PBMCs provided the cDNA or gDNA that served as material.

In the original processing: Nucleated cell number was recorded as an estimate derived from reference gene primer amplification. The method was immunoSEQ multiplex PCR; TCRdb's version includes in-frame clones alone and lacks a portion of them. V, J and clone size are taken as reported in that table, and D and trimming were inferred from the DNA itself. The table has more than 110,000 clones, 76% seen once. This CDR3 comprises 17 residues. Germline V gene sequence: CDR1 MGHDK, CDR2 SYGVNS. With V trimmed by 5 bases and J by 4 bases, 5 bases remained unmatched. The source of this sequence is a woman of 80 years or more with active or convalescent COVID-19. This rearrangement joins TRBV25-1 to TRBJ2-1; 16 positions match TRBD2. Material for sequencing was peripheral blood. CDR3 loop: CASSNRGLAGGYNEQFF. CDR3 nucleotides: TGTGCCAGCAGTAATCGGGGACTAGCGGGGGGGTACAATGAGCAGTTCTTC.